The rows below give T cell receptor beta chains drawn from one sample of a study of blood T cell repertoires in COVID-19. TCRdb's copy holds only in-frame clones and misses some; the assay was immunoSEQ multiplex PCR. The profile shows 200,000 to 250,000 clones, more than 85% of them singletons. Sequences were obtained from peripheral blood. The receptor set was obtained from a woman in her 70s with active or convalescent COVID-19. Both conserved end residues are trimmed from each CDR3.

V: TRBV20-1; CDR3: SARAYTEAF
V: TRBV5-1; CDR3: ASSLVGGLAKNIQY
V: TRBV10-3; CDR3: AISSSAGTETYEQY
V: TRBV5-4; CDR3: ASTSGQGEAF
V: TRBV30; CDR3: AWAPPAVYT
V: TRBV6-5; CDR3: ASSSPRGGTDTQY
V: TRBV19; CDR3: ASSISTGRVQSYNEQF
V: TRBV24-1; CDR3: ATSESTGTRRHGYT
V: TRBV9; CDR3: ASSVAWGAGNTIY
V: TRBV4-1; CDR3: ASSQGAGGTEAF
V: TRBV19; CDR3: ASSIVEGADYGYT
V: TRBV6-5; CDR3: ASSYSTPSGNTIY
V: TRBV3-1/TRBV3-2; CDR3: ASSTQGDGELF
V: TRBV5-4; CDR3: ASSAFRQGSGFEQY
V: TRBV24-1; CDR3: ATSAPSYGYT
V: TRBV6-5; CDR3: ASSYSGALWPQH